The present TCR beta chain was sequenced within a study of Graves' ophthalmopathy and Graves' hyperthyroidism. Study-wide points: Discriminating ophthalmopathy from stable hyperthyroidism, a 13-signature model attained a sensitivity of about 88% and a specificity of 80% to 82%.

Comments on this clonotype: Its antigen is as yet unknown.

The authors amplified TCR beta CDR3 regions, and they did so from RNA transcripts for repertoire sequencing. RT-PCR in the first round used HTBI primers; a second-round multiplex PCR followed. TCRdb recomputed calls from the multiplex PCR reads with MiXCR, one row per CDR3 protein. The repertoire has 500,000 to 800,000 distinct CDR3 sequences, about two fifths of them found once; the top ten carry roughly 3%. Ophthalmopathy in the donors was of moderate-to-severe activity, with CAS ≥3, NOSPECS ≥4 and duration under 3 months. The study excluded patients with other autoimmune diseases, uncontrolled infections, pregnancy or lactation. The sample was peripheral blood. This receptor was obtained from an adult man with Graves' ophthalmopathy.

The DNA for the CDR3 is TGTGCCAGCAGTGGGACAGCCAACAATCAGCCCCAGCATTTT. Residues: CASSGTANNQPQHF. The J gene is TRBJ1-5, the V gene TRBV6-6; 7 bases are a match to TRBD1. In germline, CDR1 is MNHNY, CDR2 SVGAGI (reference sequence). Trimming removed 5 bases from V and 3 bases from J; junction bases left unmatched: 4. The CDR3 sequence is 14 residues long.